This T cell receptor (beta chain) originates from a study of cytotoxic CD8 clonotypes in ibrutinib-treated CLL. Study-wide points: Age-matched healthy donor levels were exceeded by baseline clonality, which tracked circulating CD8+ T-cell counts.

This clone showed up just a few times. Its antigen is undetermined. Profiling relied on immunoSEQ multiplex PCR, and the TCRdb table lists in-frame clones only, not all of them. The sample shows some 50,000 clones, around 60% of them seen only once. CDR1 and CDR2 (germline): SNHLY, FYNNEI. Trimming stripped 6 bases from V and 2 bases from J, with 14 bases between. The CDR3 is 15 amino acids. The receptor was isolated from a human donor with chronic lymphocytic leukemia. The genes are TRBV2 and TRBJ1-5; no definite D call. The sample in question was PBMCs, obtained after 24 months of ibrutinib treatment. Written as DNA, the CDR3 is TGTGCCAGCAGCTCCGGGCAGAGCGGCAATCAGCCCCAGCATTTT. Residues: CASSSGQSGNQPQHF.